These 10 T cell receptor beta chains came from one sample sequenced in a study of blood T cell repertoires in COVID-19. Sequencing was performed with immunoSEQ multiplex PCR; in TCRdb, only in-frame clones are kept and a portion is missing. Among 150,000 to 200,000 clones listed, about 89% were seen once. Sequencing was carried out using peripheral blood. The receptor set was obtained from a man aged 18 to 30 who had recovered from COVID-19.

The genes are TRBV19 and TRBJ2-7, with 11 bases that match TRBD2. V shed 6 bases and J 9 bases; nucleotides not matched to a gene: 10. This CDR3 spans 14 amino acids. Germline-derived CDR1 and CDR2 are LNHDA and SQIVND (reference sequence). Here the CDR3 DNA reads TGTGCCAGTAGCACCCAGACTAGCGGGATTGTGCAGTACTTC. This codes for CASSTQTSGIVQYF.

The chain has TRBV5-1 and TRBJ2-7; TRBD1 matches 8 bases. Trimming took 4 bases from V and 4 from J; bases not matched to a gene: 7. Germline V gene lookup returns CDR1 SGHRS and CDR2 YFSETQ. This CDR3 has 14 residues. CDR3 bases: TGCGCCAGCAGCCCGGACAGGGTCGGATACGAGCAGTACTTC. This sequence encodes CASSPDRVGYEQYF.

The chain uses TRBV9 and TRBJ2-2; possibly TRBD2 for D (6 bases). Germline assignment: CDR1 SGDLS and CDR2 YYNGEE. The CDR3 is made up of 16 amino acids. Trimming removed 0 bases from V and 4 bases from J, with 13 bases in between. CDR3 nucleotide sequence: TGTGCCAGCAGCGTAGGCGGCAGGGACTTCACCGGGGAGCTGTTTTTT. Translation: CASSVGGRDFTGELFF.

The chain has TRBV18 and TRBJ2-7; TRBD2 matches 8 bases. The CDR3 has 14 amino acids. CDR1 is KGHSH and CDR2 is LQKENI in the germline V gene. V gave up 1 base and J gave up 3 bases; unmatched junction bases: 2. The CDR3 nucleotides are TGTGCCAGCTCACCACTCCGGGAGGGCTACGAGCAGTACTTC. Translated: CASSPLREGYEQYF.

The chain has TRBV11-2 and TRBJ2-3; D ambiguous. Looked up from germline, CDR1 is SGHAT and CDR2 is FQNNGV. This CDR3 comprises 13 residues. V was trimmed by 4 bases and J by 3 bases, leaving 8 bases between them. The chain's CDR3 is CASSWPGTDTQYF. In DNA, the CDR3 is TGTGCCAGCAGCTGGCCGGGTACAGATACGCAGTATTTT.

The chain combines TRBV25-1 with TRBJ1-2, with D possibly TRBD1 on 5 matching bases. The germline V gene has CDR1 MGHDK and CDR2 SYGVNS. Trimming removed 1 base from V and 6 bases from J, with 9 bases in between. The CDR3 covers 13 residues. CDR3 in amino acids: CASSEWGRDGYTF. The CDR3, as DNA: TGTGCCAGCAGTGAATGGGGGAGGGATGGCTACACCTTC.

J is TRBJ2-1 and V is TRBV28, with TRBD2 matching 8 bases. Trimming removed 6 bases from V and 5 bases from J; junction bases left unmatched: 6. Germline CDR1 is MDHEN and CDR2 is SYDVKM. This CDR3 has 14 amino acids. The CDR3 loop reads CASREAGVNNEQFF. CDR3 DNA: TGTGCCAGCAGAGAAGCGGGAGTTAACAATGAGCAGTTCTTC. Drawing the rest from reference TRBV28 and TRBJ2-1, the complete variable domain is DVKVTQSSRYLVKRTGEKVFLECVQDMDHENMFWYRQDPGLGLRLIYFSYDVKMKEKGDIPEGYSVSREKKERFSLILESASTNQTSMYLCASREAGVNNEQFFGPGTRLTVL.

V usage is TRBV28 and J usage is TRBJ1-6, with TRBD1 matching over 7 bases. The CDR3 is 14 residues long. The germline V gene encodes CDR1 MDHEN and CDR2 SYDVKM. Losses at the gene ends were 5 bases for V and 10 bases for J; bases not matched to a gene: 8. The CDR3: CASSLPNRGSPLHF. CDR3 DNA sequence: TGTGCCAGCAGTCTACCTAACAGGGGCTCACCCCTCCACTTT.

This clone was seen once. J is TRBJ1-2 and V is TRBV3-1 (or the pseudogene TRBV3-2), with 8 bases that match TRBD1. Looked up from germline, CDR1 is LGHDT and CDR2 is YNNKEL (reference sequence). With 0 bases clipped from V and 8 bases from J, the junction kept 11 bases outside the gene matches. The CDR3 is made up of 16 amino acids. This chain's CDR3 is CASSQDLRTGYSGYTF. The DNA for the CDR3 is TGTGCCAGCAGCCAAGATCTACGGACAGGGTACAGCGGCTACACCTTC.

This clone was detected only once. V and J are TRBV7-8 and TRBJ2-5, with TRBD2 identical over 12 bases. V dropped 3 bases and J dropped 5; count of bases not matched to a gene: 7. The germline V gene encodes CDR1 SGHVS and CDR2 FQNEAQ. There are 16 residues in the CDR3. This CDR3 is CASSLGLAGAQETQYF. The CDR3 bases are TGTGCCAGCAGCTTGGGACTAGCGGGCGCGCAGGAGACCCAGTACTTC.